Included here is one TCR beta chain sequence, with context. The data are from a study of blood T cell repertoires in COVID-19. Per the original data handling: Estimated nucleated cell counts came from reference gene primer amplification. Here immunoSEQ multiplex PCR was the method, and the copy in TCRdb shows in-frame clones only, minus some. V and J calls plus clone size are reproduced from that table; the DNA served to infer D and trimming. This sample carries around 70,000 clones, around nine tenths of them seen once, and the ten largest clones take 5.5% to 6%. Sequencing input: peripheral blood. This TCR came from a human donor in a cohort sampled during active COVID-19.

CDR3 residues: CASSRTSGVNEQFF. For the CDR3, the DNA is TGTGCCAGCAGTCGTACTAGCGGGGTCAATGAGCAGTTCTTC. The gene calls are TRBV2 and TRBJ2-1; 10 bases match TRBD2. Germline trimming cut 5 bases from V and 6 bases from J; bases unmatched to any gene: 4. Germline V gene data show CDR1 as SNHLY and CDR2 as FYNNEI. The CDR3 spans 14 residues.